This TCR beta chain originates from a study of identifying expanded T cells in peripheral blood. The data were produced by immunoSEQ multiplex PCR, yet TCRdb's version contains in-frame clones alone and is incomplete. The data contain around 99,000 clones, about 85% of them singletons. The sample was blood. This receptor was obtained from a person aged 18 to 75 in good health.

The CDR3 loop is CASSHSRSLNTGELFF. The CDR3 DNA is TGTGCCAGCAGCCATTCTCGGTCATTGAACACCGGGGAGCTGTTTTTT. This chain uses TRBV11-3 with TRBJ2-2, with D uncertain. The CDR3 runs 16 residues. The V gene lost 5 bases and the J gene lost 1 base, with 14 bases spanning the gap. Germline lookup yields CDR1 SGHNT and CDR2 YENEEA.